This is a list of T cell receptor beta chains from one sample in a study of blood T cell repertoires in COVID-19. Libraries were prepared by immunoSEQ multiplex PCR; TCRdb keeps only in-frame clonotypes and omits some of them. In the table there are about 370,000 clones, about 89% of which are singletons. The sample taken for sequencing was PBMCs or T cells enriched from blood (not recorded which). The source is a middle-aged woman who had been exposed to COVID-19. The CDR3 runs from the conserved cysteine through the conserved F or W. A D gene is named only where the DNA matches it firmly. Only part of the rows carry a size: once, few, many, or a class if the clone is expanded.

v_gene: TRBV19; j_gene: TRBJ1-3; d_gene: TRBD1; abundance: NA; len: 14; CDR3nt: TGTGCCAGTAGTACGACAGGGGCGGGAAACACCATATATTTT; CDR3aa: CASSTTGAGNTIYF
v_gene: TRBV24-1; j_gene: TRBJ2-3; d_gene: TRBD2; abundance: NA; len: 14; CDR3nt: TGTGCCACCTCTCGGACTAGCAGCACAGATACGCAGTATTTT; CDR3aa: CATSRTSSTDTQYF
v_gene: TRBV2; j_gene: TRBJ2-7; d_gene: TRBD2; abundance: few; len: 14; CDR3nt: TGTGCCAGCAGTGAGCTAGCGGGATGGTACGAGCAGTACTTC; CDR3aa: CASSELAGWYEQYF
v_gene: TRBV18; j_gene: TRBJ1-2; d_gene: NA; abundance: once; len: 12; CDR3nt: TGTGCCAGCGCCGAGAACGAAAATGGCTACACCTTC; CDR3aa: CASAENENGYTF
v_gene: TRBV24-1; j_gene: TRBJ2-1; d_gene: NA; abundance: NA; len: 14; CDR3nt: TGTGCCACCAGTGAAATGGGACTCCGCAATGAGCAGTTCTTC; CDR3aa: CATSEMGLRNEQFF
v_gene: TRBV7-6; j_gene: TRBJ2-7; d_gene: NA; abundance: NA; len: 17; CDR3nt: TGTGCCAGCAGCCAGTCCGGGAGACGGGAGCTTTCCTACGAGCAGTACTTC; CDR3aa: CASSQSGRRELSYEQYF
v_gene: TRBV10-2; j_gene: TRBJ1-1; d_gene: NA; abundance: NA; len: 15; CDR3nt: TGCGCCAGTACGGGGAGCCGGGACGGGGGTACTGAAGCTTTCTTT; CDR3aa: CASTGSRDGGTEAFF
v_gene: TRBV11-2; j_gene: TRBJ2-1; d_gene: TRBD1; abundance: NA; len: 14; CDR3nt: TGTGCCAGCAGCCCAAACGCAGGGGGCAATGAGCAGTTCTTC; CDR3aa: CASSPNAGGNEQFF
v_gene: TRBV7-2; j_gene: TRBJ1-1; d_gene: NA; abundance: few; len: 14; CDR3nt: TGTGCCAGCAGCTCGCAGGGGCGTAGAACTGAAGCTTTCTTT; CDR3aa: CASSSQGRRTEAFF
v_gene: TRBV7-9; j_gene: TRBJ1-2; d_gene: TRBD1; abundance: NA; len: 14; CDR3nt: TGTGCCAGCAGCTTAGATGGGACAGGGAGCGGCTACACCTTC; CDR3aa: CASSLDGTGSGYTF
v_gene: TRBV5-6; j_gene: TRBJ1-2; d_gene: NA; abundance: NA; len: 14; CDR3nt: TGTGCCAGCAGCTTGGAAGCGCTCTACTATGGCTACACCTTC; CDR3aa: CASSLEALYYGYTF
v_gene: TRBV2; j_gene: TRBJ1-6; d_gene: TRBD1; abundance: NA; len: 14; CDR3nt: TGTGCCAGCAGGCGGGACAGCCATAATTCACCCCTCCACTTT; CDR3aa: CASRRDSHNSPLHF
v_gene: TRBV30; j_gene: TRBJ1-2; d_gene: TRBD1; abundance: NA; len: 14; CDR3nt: TGTGCCCAAGCCAGGGGACAGACCAGCTATGGCTACACCTTC; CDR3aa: CAQARGQTSYGYTF
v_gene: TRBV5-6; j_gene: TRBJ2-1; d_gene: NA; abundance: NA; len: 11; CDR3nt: TGTGCCAGCAGCTTCCGGGGGGAGCAGTTCTTC; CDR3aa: CASSFRGEQFF
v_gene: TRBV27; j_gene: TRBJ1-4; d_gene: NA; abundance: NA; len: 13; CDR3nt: TGTGCCAGCAGGGGGGCCCCAAATGAAAAACTGTTTTTT; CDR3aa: CASRGAPNEKLFF
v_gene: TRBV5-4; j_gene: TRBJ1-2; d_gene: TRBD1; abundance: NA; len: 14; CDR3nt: TGTGCCAGCAGCTCGGGACAGGGAGACTATGGCTACACCTTC; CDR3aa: CASSSGQGDYGYTF
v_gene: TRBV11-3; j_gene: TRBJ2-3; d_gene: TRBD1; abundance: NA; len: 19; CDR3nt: TGTGCCAGCAGCCGCCGTCCCGGGACAGGGGGCTTTAGCACAGATACGCAGTATTTT; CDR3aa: CASSRRPGTGGFSTDTQYF
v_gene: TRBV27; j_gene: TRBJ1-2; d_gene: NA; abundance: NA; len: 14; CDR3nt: TGTGCCACCACTGTCCCCCGGACAGCCTATGGCTACACCTTC; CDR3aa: CATTVPRTAYGYTF
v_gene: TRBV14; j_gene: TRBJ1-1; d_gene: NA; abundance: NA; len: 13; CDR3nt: TGTGCCAGCAGCCTAGAGCGAAACACTGAAGCTTTCTTT; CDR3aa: CASSLERNTEAFF
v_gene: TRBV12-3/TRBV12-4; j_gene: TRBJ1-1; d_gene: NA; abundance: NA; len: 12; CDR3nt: TGTGCCAGCAGGCCGGGAAACACTGAAGCTTTCTTT; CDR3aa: CASRPGNTEAFF
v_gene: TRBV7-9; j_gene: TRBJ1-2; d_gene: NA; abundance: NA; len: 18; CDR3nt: TGTGCCAGCAGCCCCCGGTATCTTGACAGGCAGAGTGCCTATGGCTACACCTTC; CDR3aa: CASSPRYLDRQSAYGYTF
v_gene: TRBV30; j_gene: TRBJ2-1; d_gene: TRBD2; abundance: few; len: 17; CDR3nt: TGTGCCTGGGGAGCCCAGAGGACTAGCGGACTCTACAATGAGCAGTTCTTC; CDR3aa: CAWGAQRTSGLYNEQFF
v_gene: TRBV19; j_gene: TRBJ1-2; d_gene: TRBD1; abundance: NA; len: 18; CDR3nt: TGTGCCAGTAGTCCGCCATGGACGGGACAGGGGTTTTTGAGCGGCTACACCTTC; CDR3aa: CASSPPWTGQGFLSGYTF
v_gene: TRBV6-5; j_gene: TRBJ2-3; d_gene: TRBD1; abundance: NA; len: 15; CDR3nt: TGTGCCAGCACCAGGACAGGGAGGAACACAGATACGCAGTATTTT; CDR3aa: CASTRTGRNTDTQYF
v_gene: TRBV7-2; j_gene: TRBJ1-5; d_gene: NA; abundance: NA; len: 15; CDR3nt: TGTGCCAGCAGCTTATATCCGGTCGGGGTCCAGCCCCAGCATTTT; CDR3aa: CASSLYPVGVQPQHF
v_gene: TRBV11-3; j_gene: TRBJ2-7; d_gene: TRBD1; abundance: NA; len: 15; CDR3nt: TGTGCCAGCAGCTTAGCGGGACAGGGGGCCTACGAGCAGTACTTC; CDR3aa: CASSLAGQGAYEQYF
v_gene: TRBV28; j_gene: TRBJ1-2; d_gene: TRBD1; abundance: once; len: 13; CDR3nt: TGTGCCAGCAGTTTCGGACAGGGGAGGGCCTACACCTTC; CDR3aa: CASSFGQGRAYTF
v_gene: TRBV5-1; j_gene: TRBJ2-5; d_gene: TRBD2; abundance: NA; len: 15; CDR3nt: TGCGCCAGCAGCTTTGGGGAGGGTCCGCAAGAGACCCAGTACTTC; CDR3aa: CASSFGEGPQETQYF
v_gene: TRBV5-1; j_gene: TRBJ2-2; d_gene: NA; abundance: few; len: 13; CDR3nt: TGCGCCAGCAATTTCGGCGGGACCGGGGAGCTGTTTTTT; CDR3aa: CASNFGGTGELFF
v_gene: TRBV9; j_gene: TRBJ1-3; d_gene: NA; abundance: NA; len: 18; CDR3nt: TGTGCCAGCAGCGTAGAACGGGTCCCGACCTCTACTGGAAACACCATATATTTT; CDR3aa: CASSVERVPTSTGNTIYF
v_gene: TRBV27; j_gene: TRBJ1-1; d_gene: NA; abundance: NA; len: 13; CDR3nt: TGTGCCAGCAGCTTAAGGGAGGGCACTGAAGCTTTCTTT; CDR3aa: CASSLREGTEAFF
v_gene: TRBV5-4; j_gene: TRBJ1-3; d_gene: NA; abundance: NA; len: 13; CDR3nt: TGTGCCAGCAGCGCCGACAGCTCAAACACCATATATTTT; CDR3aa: CASSADSSNTIYF
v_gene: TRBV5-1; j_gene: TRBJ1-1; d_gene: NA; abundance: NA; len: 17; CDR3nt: TGCGCCAGCAGCCTGGGAGGAGGCCCACAGAGGAACACTGAAGCTTTCTTT; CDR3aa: CASSLGGGPQRNTEAFF
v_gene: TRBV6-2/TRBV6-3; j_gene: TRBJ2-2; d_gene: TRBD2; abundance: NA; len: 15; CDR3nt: TGTGCCAGCAGCCTAGCGGGAGCGGGCACCGGGGAGCTGTTTTTT; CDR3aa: CASSLAGAGTGELFF
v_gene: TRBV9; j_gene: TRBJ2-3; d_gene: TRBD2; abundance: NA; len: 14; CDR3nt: TGTGCCAGCTCTGGGGGGGATCGGACAGATACGCAGTATTTT; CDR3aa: CASSGGDRTDTQYF
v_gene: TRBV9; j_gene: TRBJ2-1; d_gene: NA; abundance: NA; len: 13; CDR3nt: TGTGCCAGCAGCGGGCGAAGGGGGAATGAGCAGTTCTTC; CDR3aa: CASSGRRGNEQFF
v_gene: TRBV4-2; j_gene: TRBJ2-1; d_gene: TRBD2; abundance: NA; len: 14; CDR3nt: TGTGCCAGCAGCCGGACTAGCGGGGGGGATGAGCAGTTCTTC; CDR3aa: CASSRTSGGDEQFF
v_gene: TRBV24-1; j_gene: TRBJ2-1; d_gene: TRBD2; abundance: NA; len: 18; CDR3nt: TGTGCCACCAGTGACGGGACTAGCGGGAGTGGGTCCTACAATGAGCAGTTCTTC; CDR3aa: CATSDGTSGSGSYNEQFF
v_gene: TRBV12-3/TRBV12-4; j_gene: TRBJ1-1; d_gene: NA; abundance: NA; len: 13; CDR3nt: TGTGCCAGCAGTACTAGACAGGTACCCGAAGCTTTCTTT; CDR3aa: CASSTRQVPEAFF
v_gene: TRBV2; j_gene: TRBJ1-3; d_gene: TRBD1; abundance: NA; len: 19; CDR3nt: TGTGCCAGCAGTAAAATCGTGGGACAGGACCTAATCTCTGGAAACACCATATATTTT; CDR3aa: CASSKIVGQDLISGNTIYF
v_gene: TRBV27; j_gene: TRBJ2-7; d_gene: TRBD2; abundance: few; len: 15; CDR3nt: TGTGCCACCGGCCCCACTAGCGGGAGGCCCTACGAGCAGTACTTC; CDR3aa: CATGPTSGRPYEQYF
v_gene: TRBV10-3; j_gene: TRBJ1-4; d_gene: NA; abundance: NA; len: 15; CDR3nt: TGTGCCATCAGCCCTGGGAGTACCCTGAAGGAAAAACTGTTTTTT; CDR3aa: CAISPGSTLKEKLFF
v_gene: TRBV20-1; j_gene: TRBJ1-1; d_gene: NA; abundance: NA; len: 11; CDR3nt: TGCAGTGCTAGCAGGGGAACTGAAGCTTTCTTT; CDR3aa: CSASRGTEAFF
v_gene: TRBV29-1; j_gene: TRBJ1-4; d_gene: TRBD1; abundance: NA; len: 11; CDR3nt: TGCAGTTACGGGACAGGGGAAAAACTGTTTTTT; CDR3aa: CSYGTGEKLFF
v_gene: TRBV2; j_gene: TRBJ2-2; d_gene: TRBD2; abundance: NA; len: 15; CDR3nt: TGTGCCAGCAGTCTCCGGGGGGGGCGCCCCGGGGAGCTGTTTTTT; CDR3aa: CASSLRGGRPGELFF
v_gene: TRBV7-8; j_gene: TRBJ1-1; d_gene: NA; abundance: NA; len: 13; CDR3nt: TGTGCCAGCAGCTACGGGACACCAGGGTCGGCTTTCTTT; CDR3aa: CASSYGTPGSAFF
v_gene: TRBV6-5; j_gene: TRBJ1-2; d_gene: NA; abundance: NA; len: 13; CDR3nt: TGTGCCAGCAGTTACCAGAGGAGCTATGGCTACACCTTC; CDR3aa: CASSYQRSYGYTF
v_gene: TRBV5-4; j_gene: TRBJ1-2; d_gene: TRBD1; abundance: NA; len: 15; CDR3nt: TGTGCCAGCAGCTTGGATGTTTTAGGGGGCCCGGGCTACACCTTC; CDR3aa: CASSLDVLGGPGYTF
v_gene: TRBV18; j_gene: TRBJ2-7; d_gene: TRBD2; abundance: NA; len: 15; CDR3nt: TGTGCCAGCTCACCACCCGGGGCGGGAGTATTTGAGCAGTACTTC; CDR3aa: CASSPPGAGVFEQYF
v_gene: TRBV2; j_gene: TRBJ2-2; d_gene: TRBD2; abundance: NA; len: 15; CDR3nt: TGTGCCAGCAGTGAGGCTAGCGGGAGTACCGGGGAGCTGTTTTTT; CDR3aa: CASSEASGSTGELFF
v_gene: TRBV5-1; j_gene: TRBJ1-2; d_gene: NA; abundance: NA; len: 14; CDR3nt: TGCGCCAGCAGCCCGCTCCCAGGGTCCTATGGCTACACCTTC; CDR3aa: CASSPLPGSYGYTF
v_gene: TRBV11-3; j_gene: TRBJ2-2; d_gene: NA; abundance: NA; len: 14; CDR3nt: TGTGCCAGCAGCTTAGACAGAAACACCGGGGAGCTGTTTTTT; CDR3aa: CASSLDRNTGELFF
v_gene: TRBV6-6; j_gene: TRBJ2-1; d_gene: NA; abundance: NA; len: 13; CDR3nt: TGTGCCAGCAGAGGACTCCCGGGGAATGAGCAGTTCTTC; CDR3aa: CASRGLPGNEQFF
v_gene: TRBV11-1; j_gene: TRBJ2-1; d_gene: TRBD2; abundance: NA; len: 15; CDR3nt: TGTGCCAGCAGCTTAGCACTAGCGGGTTACAATGAGCAGTTCTTC; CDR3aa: CASSLALAGYNEQFF
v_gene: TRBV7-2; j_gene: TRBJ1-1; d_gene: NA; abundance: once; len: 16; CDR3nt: TGTGCCAGCAGCTTAGGCTCCGGAACAGGGAACACTGAAGCTTTCTTT; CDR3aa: CASSLGSGTGNTEAFF
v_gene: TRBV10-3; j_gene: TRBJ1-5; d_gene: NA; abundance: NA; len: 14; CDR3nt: TGTGCCATCAGCCGCGCTGCACCTGATCAGCCCCAGCATTTT; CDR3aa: CAISRAAPDQPQHF
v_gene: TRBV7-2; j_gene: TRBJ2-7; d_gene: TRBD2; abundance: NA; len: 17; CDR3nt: TGTGCCAGCAGCTTAGGGGGGAGAGCGGGAGGGAAAGGCGAGCAGTACTTC; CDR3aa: CASSLGGRAGGKGEQYF